This T cell receptor beta chain was identified in a study of T cells in Graves' hyperthyroidism and ophthalmopathy. Many counts were recorded for this clonotype. Its antigen is unidentified. An absence of ophthalmopathy progression within 18 months meant stable Graves' hyperthyroidism. Pregnant or lactating patients were excluded, as were those with uncontrolled infection or other autoimmune disease. Amplification of TCR beta CDR3 regions used RNA as the template. HTBI primers were employed in a first-round RT-PCR of the TCR CDR3. TCRdb re-analysed the multiplex PCR reads in MiXCR, keeping a single row per CDR3 protein. The data hold some 400,000 distinct CDR3 sequences, with 11% to 15% observed a single time. Per the germline V gene, CDR1 is SGHTS and CDR2 is YDEGEE. After removal of 4 bases from V and 7 bases from J, the junction contained 2 bases not matched to a gene. The CDR3 extends over 14 amino acids.

Study results and caveats: The blood repertoire included most of the expanded thyroid clonotypes above 0.001.

The receptor's source is a woman aged 55-69 years with Graves' hyperthyroidism. The chain joins TRBV5-8 to TRBJ1-6, with 10 positions matching TRBD1. Source material: blood. CDR3 DNA: TGTGCCAGCAGCAGGGACAGGGGCAATTCACCCCTCCACTTT. It codes for CASSRDRGNSPLHF.